The clone carrying this TCR beta chain occurred many times. Its target is not known. The sample comes from a study of regulatory T cells in long-lasting Graves disease. On the study more broadly: Newly diagnosed Graves' patients had taken antithyroid drugs under 3 months.

The authors built TCR beta libraries using iRepertoire HTBI primers and Arm-PCR of CDR3 regions. Each CDR3 protein gets one entry after TCRdb re-called the multiplex PCR reads with MiXCR. The sample holds hundreds of thousands of distinct CDR3 sequences, approximately 13% seen once. Study-level results: Repertoires from persistent disease leaned toward TRBV28, TRBJ1-2 and TRBJ2-5.

CDR3 size: 14 residues. Germline loops: CDR1 DFQATT, CDR2 SNEGSKA (reference sequence). Trimming took 6 bases from V and 5 from J; bases not matched to a gene: 12. Time point here: newly diagnosed GD, antithyroid drugs for less than 3 months. Preparation of the TCR library used RNA extracted from PBMCs. The same sample was also studied in work on T cells in Graves' hyperthyroidism and ophthalmopathy. Per that study: The HTBI primer set served for first-round RT-PCR of the TCR CDR3. Most thyroid clonotypes expanded above 0.001 appeared in blood too.

V usage is TRBV20-1 and J usage is TRBJ1-1; 7 nucleotides align to TRBD1. This specimen was peripheral blood mononuclear cells (PBMCs), taken at new diagnosis, from a patient treated with antithyroid drugs. The receptor's source is a man aged 25-40 years with Graves disease. The CDR3 sequence is CSARPHRGLTEAFF. CDR3 in DNA: TGCAGTGCGAGACCCCACAGGGGATTGACTGAAGCTTTCTTT.